The source of this T cell receptor beta chain is a study of T-cell memory formation after mild COVID-19. Germline values: CDR1 SQVTM, CDR2 ANQGSEA. Trimming left V 4 bases short and J 6 bases short, with 17 bases between. This CDR3 spans 14 amino acids. There are a few counts of this clonotype. TCRdb processed the 5' RACE reads anew with MiXCR; each CDR3 protein has one entry. The sample has 70,000 to 95,000 distinct CDR3 sequences; 9.5% to 15% are singletons. V usage is TRBV29-1 and J usage is TRBJ2-3, with D possibly being TRBD1 or TRBD2 (5 bases each). Sequenced material: PBMCs or a T cell subset sorted from them (not recorded which). The clonotype originates from a man aged 18 to 29 who had mild COVID-19 (a few samples of this study predate the infection). Cell type and time point are not known. CDR3 residues: CSVGFRGPGDTQYF. The CDR3 DNA reads TGCAGCGTTGGATTTAGGGGTCCGGGGGATACGCAGTATTTT.